Shown below are 26 T cell receptor beta chains from a single sample sequenced in a study of cytomegalovirus exposure and HLA in healthy donors. Produced via immunoSEQ multiplex PCR; TCRdb's table is partial and in-frame only. The sample consists of approximately 200,000 clones, about 90% of them appearing once. Sequenced input: PBMCs. Receptors originate from a woman aged 18 to 35 in good health and CMV-seronegative.

The chain has TRBV7-3 and TRBJ2-1; D might be TRBD1 (5 bases). The CDR3 contains 15 residues. V was cut by 0 bases and J by 6 bases, with 12 bases left in between. CDR1 and CDR2 (germline): SGHTA, FQGTGA. The CDR3: CASSLTSSGFNEQFF. CDR3 nucleotides: TGTGCCAGCAGCTTAACGAGTTCAGGGTTCAATGAGCAGTTCTTC.

About this clone itself: Other nucleotide sequences from this sample produce the same CDR3. The chain uses TRBV7-3 and TRBJ2-1; 11 nucleotides match TRBD2. Germline CDR1 reads SGHTA; CDR2 reads FQGTGA. The CDR3 extends over 15 amino acids. Trimming removed 5 bases from V and 4 bases from J; junction bases left unmatched: 4. The CDR3 sequence: CASSPTSGSYNEQFF. CDR3 DNA: TGTGCCAGCAGCCCCACTAGCGGGAGTTACAATGAGCAGTTCTTC.

This chain connects TRBV30 to TRBJ2-2, with TRBD2 matching 9 bases. Germline V gives CDR1 GTSNPN, CDR2 SVGIG (reference sequence). V gave up 4 bases and J gave up 5 bases; unmatched junction bases: 2. The CDR3 totals 13 residues. CDR3 sequence reads: CAWKAGGTGELFF. In DNA, the CDR3 is TGTGCCTGGAAGGCGGGAGGGACCGGGGAGCTGTTTTTT.

This rearrangement joins TRBV30 to TRBJ1-1, with a possible D match to TRBD1 (6 bases). V dropped 2 bases and J dropped 1 base, with 20 bases sitting between them. The CDR3 totals 17 residues. CDR1 and CDR2 from the germline V gene are GTSNPN and SVGIG (reference sequence). CDR3 amino acids: CAWSPYTGTFANTEAFF. The DNA of the CDR3 is TGTGCCTGGAGTCCATATACGGGGACATTCGCGAACACTGAAGCTTTCTTT.

This clone appeared a few times. The CDR3 reads CASSLVGTSGNEQFF. CDR3 in DNA: TGCGCCAGCAGCTTGGTCGGGACTAGCGGAAATGAGCAGTTCTTC. The chain uses TRBV5-1 and TRBJ2-1; 11 nucleotides match TRBD2. The CDR3 runs to 15 residues. Looked up from germline, CDR1 is SGHRS and CDR2 is YFSETQ. The V and J ends lost 0 bases and 7 bases, in that order; junction bases with no gene match: 3. The entire variable domain, with the rest obtained from reference TRBV5-1 and TRBJ2-1, is as follows: KAGVTQTPRYLIKTRGQQVTLSCSPISGHRSVSWYQQTPGQGLQFLFEYFSETQRNKGNFPGRFSGRQFSNSRSEMNVSTLELGDSALYLCASSLVGTSGNEQFFGPGTRLTVL.

This chain joins TRBV2 and TRBJ2-3; a weak D match, TRBD1 (6 bases). Germline CDR1 and CDR2: SNHLY and FYNNEI. V was pared by 7 bases and J by 6 bases, with 26 bases between. The CDR3 is 17 residues long. CDR3 sequence reads: CASTKGGRVGPADTQYF. For the CDR3, the DNA is TGTGCCAGCACAAAAGGGGGTCGTGTGGGGCCGGCCGATACGCAGTATTTT.

The rearrangement joins TRBV7-3 to TRBJ2-1; 10 bases are shared with TRBD1. Losses at the gene ends were 0 bases for V and 9 bases for J; bases not matched to a gene: 5. This CDR3 is built from 15 residues. Germline V CDR1 and CDR2: SGHTA, FQGTGA. Here the CDR3 reads CASSLTRQGASEQFF. The CDR3, as DNA: TGTGCCAGCAGCTTAACGAGACAGGGGGCATCTGAGCAGTTCTTC.

In this sample, this clone turned up a few times. The V and J genes are TRBV28 and TRBJ2-3; TRBD2 is a possible D gene (5 bases). CDR3 length: 15 amino acids. Trimming took off 7 bases at V and 2 bases at J, with 16 bases between the two ends. The germline CDR1 and CDR2 sequences are MDHEN and SYDVKM. CDR3 coding DNA: TGTGCCAGCACTTCCCCGGGGATACCCACAGATACGCAGTATTTT. Residues: CASTSPGIPTDTQYF.

The chain joins TRBV18 to TRBJ2-3, with D perhaps matching TRBD1 (5 bases). This CDR3 comprises 17 residues. V dropped 0 bases and J dropped 0 bases, with 13 bases sitting between them. Germline V gives CDR1 KGHSH, CDR2 LQKENI. DNA for the CDR3: TGTGCCAGCTCACCACCCCGGACAAGTAATAGCACAGATACGCAGTATTTT. As protein: CASSPPRTSNSTDTQYF. Based on the CDR3 plus reference TRBV18 and TRBJ2-3, the full variable domain is NAGVMQNPRHLVRRRGQEARLRCSPMKGHSHVYWYRQLPEEGLKFMVYLQKENIIDESGMPKERFSAEFPKEGPSILRIQQVVRGDSAAYFCASSPPRTSNSTDTQYFGPGTRLTVL.

The V gene is TRBV10-3, the J gene TRBJ2-7; 10 bases are shared with TRBD1. The CDR3 is made up of 13 amino acids. Germline CDR1 ENHRY, CDR2 SYGVKD. V shed 9 bases, J shed 4 bases, and the junction held 6 bases outside the gene matches. The CDR3 reads CAMRADRGYEQYF. CDR3 DNA sequence: TGTGCCATGCGCGCGGACAGGGGGTACGAGCAGTACTTC.

This CDR3 is CASSTSPAGRGIYEQYF. The CDR3 bases are TGTGCCAGTAGTACGTCCCCCGCGGGCCGAGGGATCTACGAGCAGTACTTC. This chain joins TRBV19 and TRBJ2-7; D is possibly TRBD2 (5 bases). Germline V lookup: CDR1 LNHDA, CDR2 SQIVND (reference sequence). The CDR3 has 17 amino acids. Trimming took off 4 bases at V and 3 bases at J, with 22 bases between the two ends.

The rearrangement joins TRBV10-3 to TRBJ2-5; the D is unclear. The ends were cut back, 2 bases at V and 5 bases at J, with 6 bases in the middle. The CDR3 totals 12 residues. Per germline, CDR1 ENHRY and CDR2 SYGVKD. CDR3 nucleotides: TGTGCCATCAGTGAGGTATCGGAGACCCAGTACTTC. Translation: CAISEVSETQYF.

The chain joins TRBV10-2 to TRBJ2-1; 11 bases align to TRBD1. CDR1 WSHSY and CDR2 SAAADI come from the germline V gene. V shed 1 base and J 7 bases; nucleotides not matched to a gene: 6. CDR3 size: 16 residues. The CDR3 DNA is TGCGCCAGCAGTGAGTTGCTCGGGACAGGGGGTAATGAGCAGTTCTTC. Protein product: CASSELLGTGGNEQFF.

The chain is built from TRBV27 and TRBJ2-7; 7 nucleotides match TRBD2. The germline V gene encodes CDR1 MNHEY and CDR2 SMNVEV (reference sequence). V lost 7 bases and J lost 2; bases outside the gene matches: 8. This CDR3 has 14 amino acids. The CDR3 is CASTEGGAPYEQYF. CDR3 nucleotides: TGTGCCAGCACGGAGGGAGGGGCACCCTACGAGCAGTACTTC.

The V gene is TRBV27, the J gene TRBJ1-5; the match to TRBD1 covers 7 bases. Germline lookup yields CDR1 MNHEY and CDR2 SMNVEV (reference sequence). The junction had 2 bases not matched to a gene; V was cut back by 3 bases and J by 6 bases. The CDR3 is 13 residues long. For the CDR3, the DNA is TGTGCCAGCAGTTTTGCAGGGGGTCAGCCCCAGCATTTT. It encodes CASSFAGGQPQHF.

The rearrangement joins TRBV19 to TRBJ2-1; tentative D call: TRBD2 (6 bases). The V and J ends lost 5 bases and 0 bases respectively, with 11 bases between them. Germline V gene data show CDR1 as LNHDA and CDR2 as SQIVND (reference sequence). The CDR3 totals 15 residues. CDR3 bases: TGTGCCAGTAGTGGGGGGTTTCGCTCCTACAATGAGCAGTTCTTC. Translation: CASSGGFRSYNEQFF.

The V call is TRBV5-8, the J call TRBJ1-1; D is unresolved. This CDR3 is 14 amino acids long. V was trimmed by 1 base and J by 6 bases, leaving 13 bases between them. In germline, CDR1 is SGHTS, CDR2 YDEGEE. Here the CDR3 DNA reads TGTGCCAGCAGCTTGAGACCGGGGAGCGCTGAAGCTTTCTTT. Residues: CASSLRPGSAEAFF.

The table lists this clone with a count of one. This sequence joins TRBV27 and TRBJ2-3; 10 positions match TRBD2. Looked up from germline, CDR1 is MNHEY and CDR2 is SMNVEV (reference sequence). The CDR3 has 17 residues. J gave up 4 bases and V 5 bases, and 12 bases lay outside the gene matches. As DNA, the CDR3 is TGTGCCAGCAGTCTAAATCAAGCGGGGGGGGCCCCAGATACGCAGTATTTT. Protein product: CASSLNQAGGAPDTQYF.

The chain carries TRBV19 and TRBJ2-7, with D perhaps TRBD1 (6 bases). The CDR3 covers 14 residues. Germline CDR1 LNHDA, CDR2 SQIVND (reference sequence). Trimming pared 4 bases from V and 2 bases from J, leaving 12 bases between. The CDR3 nucleotides are TGTGCCAGTAGTAGGAGGACAGAACCCTACGAGCAGTACTTC. It codes for CASSRRTEPYEQYF.

The genes are TRBV9 and TRBJ2-7; D gene ambiguous. The V gene's germline CDR1 is SGDLS and CDR2 YYNGEE. This CDR3 contains 13 residues. Trimming pared 4 bases from V and 0 bases from J, leaving 8 bases between. The CDR3 sequence is CASSPPSSYEQYF. The CDR3 bases are TGTGCCAGCAGCCCACCGAGCTCCTACGAGCAGTACTTC.

The chain links TRBV5-1 to TRBJ2-4; 8 nucleotides align to TRBD1. V shed 0 bases, J shed 9 bases, and the junction held 11 bases outside the gene matches. The CDR3 spans 16 residues. Germline V lookup: CDR1 SGHRS, CDR2 YFSETQ. The CDR3 loop reads CASSLEAGGRFGIQYF. DNA for the CDR3: TGCGCCAGCAGCTTGGAGGCAGGGGGCAGGTTCGGCATTCAGTACTTC. The full variable domain, rest sourced from reference TRBV5-1 and TRBJ2-4, is KAGVTQTPRYLIKTRGQQVTLSCSPISGHRSVSWYQQTPGQGLQFLFEYFSETQRNKGNFPGRFSGRQFSNSRSEMNVSTLELGDSALYLCASSLEAGGRFGIQYFGAGTRLSVL.

The genes are TRBV5-4 and TRBJ2-5; the match to TRBD1 covers 7 bases. Germline V gives CDR1 SGHNT, CDR2 YYREEE (reference sequence). CDR3 size: 14 residues. Trimming took 3 bases from V and 5 from J; bases not matched to a gene: 7. The CDR3: CASSSDRSEETQYF. In nucleotides, the CDR3 is TGTGCCAGCAGCTCGGACAGGTCGGAGGAGACCCAGTACTTC.

The V and J genes are TRBV5-6 and TRBJ1-1, with TRBD1 identical over 9 bases. This CDR3 region has 15 residues. V trimming: 2 bases; J trimming: 7 bases; junction bases outside the gene matches: 9. Germline CDR1 SGHDT, CDR2 YYEEEE. CDR3 bases: TGTGCCAGCAGCTTCCGGGACAGGGTGGGGGGTGAAGCTTTCTTT. It codes for CASSFRDRVGGEAFF.

The gene calls are TRBV7-9 and TRBJ2-6, with a tentative D call TRBD2 (5 bases). Trimming left V 5 bases short and J 1 base short, with 12 bases between. There are 16 residues in the CDR3. From germline, CDR1 is SEHNR and CDR2 FQNEAQ (reference sequence). Written as DNA, the CDR3 is TGTGCCAGCAGCCCACAGAGGGTTTCTGGGGCCAACGTCCTGACTTTC. This encodes CASSPQRVSGANVLTF.

In DNA, the CDR3 is TGTGCCAGCAGCTTGGGACAGGGGTCGAGTCAGCCCCAGCATTTT. It translates to CASSLGQGSSQPQHF. The chain uses TRBV5-5 and TRBJ1-5; 8 nucleotides line up with TRBD1. Germline CDR1 SGHKS, CDR2 YYEKEE (reference sequence). This CDR3 is 15 amino acids long. V trimming: 0 bases; J trimming: 6 bases; junction bases outside the gene matches: 5. Based on the CDR3 plus reference TRBV5-5 and TRBJ1-5, the full variable domain is DAGVTQSPTHLIKTRGQQVTLRCSPISGHKSVSWYQQVLGQGPQFIFQYYEKEERGRGNFPDRFSARQFPNYSSELNVNALLLGDSALYLCASSLGQGSSQPQHFGDGTRLSIL.

The rearrangement joins TRBV6-4 to TRBJ2-1, with TRBD2 identical over 10 bases. Trimming removed 6 bases from V and 13 bases from J; junction bases left unmatched: 18. The CDR3 consists of 16 residues. Germline V gene data show CDR1 as MRHNA and CDR2 as SNTAGT. The CDR3 spells CASSALGGAAGGPQFF. CDR3 nucleotide sequence: TGTGCCAGCAGCGCCCTCGGGGGGGCAGCGGGAGGGCCTCAGTTCTTC.